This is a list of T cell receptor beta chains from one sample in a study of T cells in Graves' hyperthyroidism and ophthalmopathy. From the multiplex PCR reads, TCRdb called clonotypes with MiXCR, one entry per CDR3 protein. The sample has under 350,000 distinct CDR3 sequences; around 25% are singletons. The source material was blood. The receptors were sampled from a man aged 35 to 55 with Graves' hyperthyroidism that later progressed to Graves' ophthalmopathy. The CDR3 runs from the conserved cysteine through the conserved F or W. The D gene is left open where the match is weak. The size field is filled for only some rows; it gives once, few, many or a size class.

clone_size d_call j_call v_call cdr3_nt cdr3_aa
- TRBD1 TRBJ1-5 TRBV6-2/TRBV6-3 TGTGCCAGCAGTTGGGGGACAGTCGATAGCAATCAGCCCCAGCATTTT CASSWGTVDSNQPQHF
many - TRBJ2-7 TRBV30 TGTGCCTGGAGTGTAAGTGGCGGGCCCTACGAGCAGTACTTC CAWSVSGGPYEQYF
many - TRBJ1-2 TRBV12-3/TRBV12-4 TGTGCCAGCAGTCTTTATAGAGTTGGCTACACCTTC CASSLYRVGYTF
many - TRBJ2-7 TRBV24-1 TGTGCCACCAGTGATTTGCACGAGCAGTACTTC CATSDLHEQYF
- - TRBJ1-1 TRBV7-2 TGTGCCAGCAGCACCGCCGGGGGTGTCACTGAAGCTTTCTTT CASSTAGGVTEAFF
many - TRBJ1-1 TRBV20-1 TGCAGTGCTAGGGGAGAGGTGATTGGGAGCACTGAAGCTTTCTTT CSARGEVIGSTEAFF
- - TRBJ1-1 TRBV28 TGTGCCAGCAGTCTCCAAGACACTGAAGCTTTCTTT CASSLQDTEAFF
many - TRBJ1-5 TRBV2 TGTGCCAGCAGTGTGGTACGCCGTTGGGGTCAGCCCCAGCATTTT CASSVVRRWGQPQHF
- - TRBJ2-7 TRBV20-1 TGCAGTGCTATAGCGGAGTTACCCTACGAGCAGTACTTC CSAIAELPYEQYF
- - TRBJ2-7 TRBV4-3 TGCGCCAGCAGCCAAGAGGGCCCGGGGTTCTACGAGCAGTACTTC CASSQEGPGFYEQYF
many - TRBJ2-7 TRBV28 TGTGCCAGCGGGGAAATTAGCGGTCCGGACTCCTACGAGCAGTACTTC CASGEISGPDSYEQYF
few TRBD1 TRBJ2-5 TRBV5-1 TGCGCCAGCAGCTTGATAGAGACAGGGGGCGGGGAGACCCAGTACTTC CASSLIETGGGETQYF
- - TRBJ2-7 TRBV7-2 TGTGCCAGCAGCCAGGGCCGGGAGCATGGCGAGCAGTACTTC CASSQGREHGEQYF
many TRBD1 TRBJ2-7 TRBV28 TGTGCCAGCACCAATCCAGGGGGTTACTACGAGCAGTACTTC CASTNPGGYYEQYF
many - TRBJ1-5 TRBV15 TGTGCCACCAGCAGAGATGGTCCCCAGGGGAGGTTACAGCCCCAGCATTTT CATSRDGPQGRLQPQHF
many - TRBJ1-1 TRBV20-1 TGCAGTGCTCGATCGGACAGTAACACTGAAGCTTTCTTT CSARSDSNTEAFF
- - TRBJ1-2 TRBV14 TGTGCCAGCAGCCCGACTAACTATGGCTACACCTTC CASSPTNYGYTF
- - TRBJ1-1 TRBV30 TGTGCCTGGAGCGCCGGACAGACTGAAGCTTTCTTT CAWSAGQTEAFF
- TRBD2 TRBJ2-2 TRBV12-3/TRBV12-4 TGTGCCAGCAGTTTAGCGGGAGGGCGCGGGGAGCTGTTTTTT CASSLAGGRGELFF
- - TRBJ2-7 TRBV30 TGTGCCTGGGAACGCACACGTTCCTACGAGCAGTACTTC CAWERTRSYEQYF
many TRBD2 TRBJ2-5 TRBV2 TGTGCCAGCCGCCTTAGGACTAGCGGACAAGAGACCCAGTACTTC CASRLRTSGQETQYF
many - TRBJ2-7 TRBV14 TGTGCCAGCAGCCAAGAGGAGACAGGTCGCTACGAGCAGTACTTC CASSQEETGRYEQYF
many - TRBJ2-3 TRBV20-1 TGCAGTGCTATCGGTGCAGATACGCAGTATTTT CSAIGADTQYF
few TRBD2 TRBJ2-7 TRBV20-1 TGCAGTGCGGAGGGACTAGCGGGCACCTACGAGCAGTACTTC CSAEGLAGTYEQYF
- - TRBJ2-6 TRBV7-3 TGTGCCAGCAGCTCGGGGAACCCCTCTGGGGCCAACGTCCTGACTTTC CASSSGNPSGANVLTF
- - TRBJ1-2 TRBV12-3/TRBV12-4 TGTGCCAGCAGTTTTCCCGAAGGAGCTAACTATGGCTACACCTTC CASSFPEGANYGYTF
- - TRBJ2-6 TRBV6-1 TGTGCCAGCAGTGAATTTGACTCTGGGGCCAACGTCCTGACTTTC CASSEFDSGANVLTF
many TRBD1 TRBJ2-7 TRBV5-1 TGCGCCAGCAGCTTAAGGGACAGGGGTTCCGAGCAGTACTTC CASSLRDRGSEQYF
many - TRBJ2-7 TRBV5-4 TGTGCCAGCAGCTTGGCCGGGGGATCAAGGGATAACGAGCAGTACTTC CASSLAGGSRDNEQYF
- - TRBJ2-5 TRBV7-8 TGTGCCAGCAGCTTAATGGTTCTGCAGACCCAGTACTTC CASSLMVLQTQYF
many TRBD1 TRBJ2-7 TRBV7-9 TGTGCCAGCTACAAAAGGGACAGGAGCTCCTACGAGCAGTACTTC CASYKRDRSSYEQYF
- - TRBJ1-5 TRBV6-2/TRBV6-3 TGTGCCAGCACCTCAGGGATATATCAGCCCCAGCATTTT CASTSGIYQPQHF
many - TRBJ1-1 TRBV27 TGTGCCAGCTCCCCACAGAAGAACACTGAAGCTTTCTTT CASSPQKNTEAFF
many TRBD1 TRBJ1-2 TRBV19 TGTGCCAGTAGATTGGCTGGGACAGGGGGCTACACCTTC CASRLAGTGGYTF
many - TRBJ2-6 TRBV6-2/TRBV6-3 TGTGCCAGCGAAACCGGATCCGGGCCCAGCTCTGGGGCCAACGTCCTGACTTTC CASETGSGPSSGANVLTF
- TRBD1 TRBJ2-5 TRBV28 TGTGCCAGCAGCCCAGGCTTAAACAGGGGGCAAGAGACCCAGTACTTC CASSPGLNRGQETQYF
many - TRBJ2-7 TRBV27 TGTGCCAGCAGCGTAGGGGCAGGGGGGTACGAGCAGTACTTC CASSVGAGGYEQYF
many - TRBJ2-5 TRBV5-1 TGCGCCAGCAGCTTGGTTCAGGGGTCCGAGACCCAGTACTTC CASSLVQGSETQYF
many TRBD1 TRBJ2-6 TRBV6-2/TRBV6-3 TGTGCCAGCAGTTTGGGACAGACGCCCTCCTCTGGGGCCAACGTCCTGACTTTC CASSLGQTPSSGANVLTF
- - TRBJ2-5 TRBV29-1 TGCAGCGTGTCCAGCTCCGTCCCGGAGACCCAGTACTTC CSVSSSVPETQYF
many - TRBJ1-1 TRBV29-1 TGCAGCGTTGAAGGTCAATTGAACACTGAAGCTTTCTTT CSVEGQLNTEAFF
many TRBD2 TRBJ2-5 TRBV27 TGTGCCAGCAGTTCATCCGCTAGCGGTGAGACTCGCCAGTACTTC CASSSSASGETRQYF
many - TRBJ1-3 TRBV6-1 TGTGCCAGCAGTACAGGAAACTCTGGAAACACCATATATTTT CASSTGNSGNTIYF
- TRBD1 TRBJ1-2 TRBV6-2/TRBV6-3 TGTGCCAGCAGTTACCCCCGGGACAGGGGGCGCGACTATGGCTACACCTTC CASSYPRDRGRDYGYTF
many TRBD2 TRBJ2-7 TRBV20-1 TGCAGTGCAGGGACTAGCGGGAGGGACTACGAGCAGTACTTC CSAGTSGRDYEQYF
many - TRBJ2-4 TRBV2 TGTGCCAGCATCCCTTCTCGCCATGGAACTACGGCAGCCAAAAACATTCAGTACTTC CASIPSRHGTTAAKNIQYF
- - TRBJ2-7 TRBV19 TGTGCCAGTAGTACAACTCAGGGAACCTACGAGCAGTACTTC CASSTTQGTYEQYF
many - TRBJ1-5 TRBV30 TGTGCCTGGAGTTGGCAGGGCCTATATCAGCCCCAGCATTTT CAWSWQGLYQPQHF
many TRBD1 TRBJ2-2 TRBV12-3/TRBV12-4 TGTGCCAGCAGTTCGAGCTATCGGGACAGGGGGCGATTAGGGGAGCTGTTTTTT CASSSSYRDRGRLGELFF
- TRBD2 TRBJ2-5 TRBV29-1 TGCAGCGTTGTGTCGAGGACTAGGCGGTTTCCCCAAGAGACCCAGTACTTC CSVVSRTRRFPQETQYF